The rows below give T cell receptor beta chains drawn from one sample of a study of blood T cell repertoires in COVID-19. Assay used: immunoSEQ multiplex PCR; TCRdb lists only in-frame clones, some missing. Of about 55,000 clones listed, more than 80% are singletons. Material for sequencing was peripheral blood. These receptor sequences come from an elderly man with acute or convalescent COVID-19. CDR3s include the opening cysteine and the closing phenylalanine or tryptophan.

v_call cdr3_aa
TRBV6-6 CASSYSDRDYGYTF
TRBV27 CASSLFPRPGGNEQFF
TRBV19 CASSIGGQERTQYF
TRBV7-6 CASSLSRQDQETQYF
TRBV9 CASSVEATGNTEAFF
TRBV9 CASSPYGGARETQYF
TRBV15 CATRPWGGSGNTIYF
TRBV2 CASRLAGVPQETQYF
TRBV5-4 CASSLSGGAGANVLTF
TRBV9 CASSPDQAVNTEAFF
TRBV9 CASSVGGRETQYF
TRBV6-5 CASRTTGGYGYTF
TRBV11-1 CASSLGDRVNTEAFF
TRBV6-1 CASSKARQNEQYF
TRBV7-2 CASSSQGVLSTEAFF
TRBV6-1 CASSGKREWNVRTEAFF
TRBV6-5 CASSTLAGGSYEQYF
TRBV15 CATSSQGLGEETQYF
TRBV6-5 CASSYSEAQYF
TRBV19 CASSTLQGRAEAFF
TRBV9 CASSVAKRSSTDTQYF
TRBV19 CASTSGLAGPGDTQYF
TRBV5-5 CASSLIALNTEAFF
TRBV7-6 CASSLAGGSFNEQFF
TRBV3-1/TRBV3-2 CASGGAGADTQYF
TRBV24-1 CATSCQGGDQPQHF
TRBV7-8 CASTNRAGQGNEKLFF
TRBV7-2 CASSLKIRSAASGANVLTF
TRBV18 CASSPYNREPTNEKLFF
TRBV4-3 CASSRSLQGEAFF
TRBV27 CASSRWEGQGSSYTF
TRBV19 CASTNRRGGQGNTGELFF
TRBV5-4 CASSLDRGSDNEQFF
TRBV2 CASRRNSGNEKLFF
TRBV6-2/TRBV6-3 CASSFTEYEAFF
TRBV11-2 CASSLRGTSGGPNTGELFF
TRBV27 CASSFHAAGNGYTF
TRBV6-5 CASTEGRYGYTF
TRBV11-2 CASSLEGIGVLNYGYTF
TRBV11-2 CASSREGGNSPLHF
TRBV24-1 CATSDYGRTGNQGSTDTQYF
TRBV5-1 CASSRGQERNSPLHF
TRBV5-1 CASSLGTLGTDTQYF
TRBV18 CATTGELKNTEAFF
TRBV5-1 CASTRVSGGDYGYTF
TRBV23-1 CASGYGTVSYNEQFF
TRBV19 CASRQTGTYEQYF
TRBV6-5 CASGSSGVKGYTF
TRBV5-8 CASSPIGTLAGYTF
TRBV5-1 CASSLGSSTTGQETQYF
TRBV7-2 CASTLRSSQETQYF
TRBV6-2/TRBV6-3 CASSSPIIDRESSVNTIYF
TRBV2 CASSGLAGGGPYF